Below are 26 T cell receptor beta chains sequenced from a single sample in a study of T cells in Graves' hyperthyroidism and ophthalmopathy. RNA transcripts served as the template for amplifying TCR beta CDR3 regions. With the HTBI primer set, the TCR CDR3 went through a first round of RT-PCR. TCRdb ran MiXCR on the multiplex PCR reads and lists one entry per CDR3 protein. This table holds 700,000 or so distinct CDR3 sequences, roughly 17% found once. Sequencing used blood. The receptors were gathered from a man aged 18-30 years with Graves' hyperthyroidism.

In the case of this clonotype: Germline is not matched at one junction end, which may reflect a read error. This chain connects TRBV5-1 to TRBJ1-3; D is ambiguous. Per germline, CDR1 SGHRS and CDR2 YFSETQ. There are 16 residues in the CDR3. CDR3 region: CASSLNQHSSGDTIYF. CDR3 DNA: TGCGCCAGCAGCTTGAATCAGCATAGCTCTGGAGACACCATATATTTT.

This clonotype was observed a handful of times. The chain is built from TRBV7-2 and TRBJ2-7; weak D call: TRBD2 (6 bases). The germline V gene encodes CDR1 SGHTA and CDR2 FQGNSA. The CDR3 has 14 residues. V was trimmed by 2 bases and J by 2 bases, leaving 10 bases between them. The CDR3, as DNA: TGTGCCAGCAGCTTAATAGCGGCTACCTACGAGCAGTACTTC. It encodes CASSLIAATYEQYF.

This clonotype was observed a handful of times. The gene calls are TRBV30 and TRBJ1-2, with D possibly matching TRBD1 (5 bases). CDR3 length equals 13 residues. Germline values: CDR1 GTSNPN, CDR2 SVGIG (reference sequence). Trimming took off 2 bases at V and 3 bases at J, with 10 bases between the two ends. CDR3 protein: CAWSPDSYYGYTF. The CDR3 DNA is TGTGCCTGGAGTCCCGACAGCTACTATGGCTACACCTTC. The entire variable domain, with the rest obtained from reference TRBV30 and TRBJ1-2, is as follows: SQTIHQWPATLVQPVGSPLSLECTVEGTSNPNLYWYRQAAGRGLQLLFYSVGIGQISSEVPQNLSASRPQDRQFILSSKKLLLSDSGFYLCAWSPDSYYGYTFGSGTRLTVV.

In this sample, this clonotype turned up many times. The CDR3 protein is CASSNPLTSGTDTQYF. The CDR3 DNA is TGTGCCAGCAGCAATCCTTTGACTAGCGGCACAGATACGCAGTATTTT. This chain uses TRBV28 with TRBJ2-3; 8 positions match TRBD2. The J segment lost 1 base and the V segment lost 6 bases, leaving 9 bases of the junction unmatched. Per germline, CDR1 MDHEN and CDR2 SYDVKM. The CDR3 runs 16 residues.

The chain has TRBV6-2 or TRBV6-3 and TRBJ2-4, with 13 bases lining up with TRBD2. V lost 8 bases to trimming and J lost 2 bases; unmatched junction nucleotides: 9. The CDR3 sequence is 17 residues long. Germline CDR1 and CDR2: MNHEY and SVGEGT. CDR3 coding DNA: TGTGCCAGCGGGGAATGGACTAGCGGGAGACCCAAAAACATTCAGTACTTC. Translated, it gives CASGEWTSGRPKNIQYF.

This clonotype was observed at least ten times. This chain joins TRBV28 and TRBJ1-1; no reliable D call. V lost 7 bases to trimming and J lost 0 bases, with 9 bases between them. Looked up from germline, CDR1 is MDHEN and CDR2 is SYDVKM. The CDR3 runs to 13 residues. The DNA of the CDR3 is TGTGCCAGCATTGCGGTCATGAACACTGAAGCTTTCTTT. Translating gives CASIAVMNTEAFF.

The chain combines TRBV29-1 with TRBJ2-5; maybe TRBD1 (5 bases). V shed 2 bases and J shed 6 bases, with 10 bases lying between them. The CDR3 length is 12 residues. CDR1 is SQVTM and CDR2 is ANQGSEA in the germline V gene. CDR3 sequence (DNA): TGCAGCGTTGAAAGGGGATTGCAGACCCAGTACTTC. It translates to CSVERGLQTQYF.

This clonotype occurred many times. This CDR3 reads CASSYRGLIIAGKTYEQYF. In nucleotides, the CDR3 is TGTGCCAGCAGTTACCGGGGCTTGATTATAGCGGGTAAAACCTACGAGCAGTACTTC. J is TRBJ2-7 and V is TRBV28; the match to TRBD2 covers 7 bases. V dropped 4 bases and J dropped 2; count of bases not matched to a gene: 20. This CDR3 contains 19 residues. Germline values: CDR1 MDHEN, CDR2 SYDVKM.

This clonotype was seen only a few times. The rearrangement joins TRBV13 to TRBJ2-7; maybe TRBD2 (7 bases). Germline CDR1 reads PRHDT; CDR2 reads FYEKMQ (reference sequence). This CDR3 contains 17 residues. Trimming removed 2 bases at V and 2 bases at J, with 19 bases between. CDR3 sequence reads: CASSLRGWGGQTYEQYF. DNA of the CDR3: TGTGCCAGCAGCTTAAGGGGGTGGGGGGGCCAGACCTACGAGCAGTACTTC.

This clonotype was seen repeatedly, ten times or more. The rearrangement joins TRBV3-1 to TRBJ2-1; D gene uncertain. Germline assignment: CDR1 LGHDT and CDR2 YNNKEL (reference sequence). This CDR3 comprises 13 residues. Trimming removed 4 bases from V and 6 bases from J, with 10 bases in between. The CDR3 nucleotides read TGTGCCAGCAGCCCCCAGAGTTTCAATGAGCAGTTCTTC. Protein product: CASSPQSFNEQFF.

The sample holds a few counts of this clonotype. The rearrangement joins TRBV15 to TRBJ2-1, with 12 bases matching TRBD1. Germline V CDR1 and CDR2: LNHNV, YYDKDF (reference sequence). This CDR3 is 17 amino acids long. The V gene end was trimmed by 0 bases and the J gene end by 7 bases; junction bases not matched to a gene: 7. CDR3 region: CATSREPGQGAANEQFF. The CDR3 nucleotides are TGTGCCACCAGCAGAGAGCCGGGACAGGGGGCCGCTAATGAGCAGTTCTTC.

In its sample, this clonotype was seen a few times. The chain uses TRBV27 and TRBJ2-7; 8 bases are a match to TRBD2. The CDR3 runs to 17 residues. In germline, CDR1 is MNHEY, CDR2 SMNVEV (reference sequence). V gave up 5 bases and J gave up 0 bases; unmatched junction bases: 12. Here the CDR3 DNA reads TGTGCCAGCAGTCCAACCGATAATAGCGGGGTCTCCTACGAGCAGTACTTC. It specifies CASSPTDNSGVSYEQYF.

Only a few counts were recorded for this clonotype. This chain links TRBV7-9 with TRBJ2-7, with 7 positions matching TRBD1. From germline, CDR1 is SEHNR and CDR2 FQNEAQ (reference sequence). The CDR3 sequence is 15 residues long. After removal of 2 bases from V and 0 bases from J, the junction contained 4 bases not matched to a gene. The CDR3 nucleotides are TGTGCCAGCAGCTTACCGGGACAGCCCTCCTACGAGCAGTACTTC. Residues: CASSLPGQPSYEQYF.

This clonotype was counted ten times or more. The chain uses TRBV20-1 and TRBJ2-7, with D maybe TRBD1 (6 bases). This CDR3 region has 13 residues. The V gene lost 2 bases and the J gene lost 4 bases, with 12 bases spanning the gap. The germline gives CDR1 DFQATT, CDR2 SNEGSKA (reference sequence). DNA for the CDR3: TGCAGTGCTAGACCAACGACAGGATACGAGCAGTACTTC. Amino acid sequence: CSARPTTGYEQYF.

The V and J genes are TRBV4-3 and TRBJ1-2; 7 nucleotides align to TRBD1. Germline CDR1 reads LGHNA; CDR2 reads YSLEER. This CDR3 region has 16 residues. V was clipped by 1 base and J by 9 bases; unmatched bases: 14. The CDR3 DNA is TGCGCCAGCAGCCAAGCCTGGACAGGCGGGGGGAGGAGCTACACCTTC. Amino acids: CASSQAWTGGGRSYTF.

With respect to this clonotype: One end of the junction varies from germline; a read error may be responsible. The CDR3 protein is CASSGGGTLSGNAIYF. The CDR3 DNA follows: TGTGCCAGCAGTGGAGGGGGCACCCTCTCTGGAAACGCCATATATTTT. J is TRBJ1-3 and V is TRBV28; 7 bases line up with TRBD1. The length of the CDR3 is 16 residues. CDR1 is MDHEN and CDR2 is SYDVKM in the germline V gene. Together with reference TRBV28 and TRBJ1-3, the CDR3 gives the full variable domain: DVKVTQSSRYLVKRTGEKVFLECVQDMDHENMFWYRQDPGLGLRLIYFSYDVKMKEKGDIPEGYSVSREKKERFSLILESASTNQTSMYLCASSGGGTLSGNAIYFGEGSWLTVV.

This clonotype was counted ten times or more. The rearrangement links TRBV30 to TRBJ1-1; D is uncertain. The CDR3 has 13 residues. V was clipped by 1 base and J by 8 bases, with 14 bases between them. Germline CDR1 and CDR2: GTSNPN and SVGIG (reference sequence). CDR3: CAWSAVRDQEAFF. The CDR3 DNA is TGTGCCTGGAGTGCCGTGAGGGATCAAGAAGCTTTCTTT. Filled out from reference TRBV30 and TRBJ1-1, the complete variable domain reads SQTIHQWPATLVQPVGSPLSLECTVEGTSNPNLYWYRQAAGRGLQLLFYSVGIGQISSEVPQNLSASRPQDRQFILSSKKLLLSDSGFYLCAWSAVRDQEAFFGQGTRLTVV.

This sequence joins TRBV20-1 and TRBJ2-1, with a weak D call TRBD1 (5 bases). Looked up from germline, CDR1 is DFQATT and CDR2 is SNEGSKA (reference sequence). V gave up 5 bases and J gave up 0 bases, with 11 bases separating them. The CDR3 loop spans 14 amino acids. CDR3 bases: TGCAGTGCTCCCCCCCAGGGCTCCTACAATGAGCAGTTCTTC. As protein: CSAPPQGSYNEQFF.

This clonotype was seen many times. The chain recombines TRBV18 with TRBJ2-1; D gene ambiguous. Germline loops: CDR1 KGHSH, CDR2 LQKENI. The CDR3 extends over 13 amino acids. V dropped 5 bases and J dropped 5 bases, with 10 bases sitting between them. CDR3 loop: CASSARVDNEQFF. In nucleotides, the CDR3 is TGTGCCAGCTCAGCGCGAGTCGACAATGAGCAGTTCTTC.

In this sample, this clonotype turned up many times. The rearrangement links TRBV6-2 or TRBV6-3 to TRBJ2-7; D gene unclear. The ends were cut back, 6 bases at V and 0 bases at J, with 6 bases in the middle. The CDR3 has 12 amino acids. Per the germline V gene, CDR1 is MNHEY and CDR2 is SVGEGT. As DNA, the CDR3 is TGTGCCAGCAGACAGTTCTCCTACGAGCAGTACTTC. Protein: CASRQFSYEQYF.

This chain connects TRBV5-1 to TRBJ2-5; TRBD1 matches at 9 bases. Germline lookup yields CDR1 SGHRS and CDR2 YFSETQ. V was pared by 4 bases and J by 3 bases, with 4 bases of the junction left unmatched. This CDR3 is 14 amino acids long. This CDR3 reads CASSGQGREETQYF. The CDR3 bases are TGCGCCAGCAGCGGACAGGGGCGGGAAGAGACCCAGTACTTC.

As to this clonotype: At one boundary the junction diverges from the germline segment, which might be a read error. The rearrangement links TRBV6-1 to TRBJ1-3; no reliable D call. Germline V lookup: CDR1 MNHNS, CDR2 SASEGT. This CDR3 contains 13 residues. CDR3 in DNA: TGTGCCAGCAGTCCCATCTCTGGAAACACCCTATATTTT. Protein product: CASSPISGNTLYF.

This clonotype occurred many times. The chain recombines TRBV12-3 or TRBV12-4 with TRBJ1-4; TRBD1 agrees at 7 bases. With V trimmed by 5 bases and J by 6 bases, 6 bases remained unmatched. The CDR3 covers 14 residues. The CDR3 is CASSPTGFDEKLFF. In DNA form, the CDR3 reads TGTGCCAGCAGTCCGACAGGGTTTGATGAAAAACTGTTTTTT.

The chain combines TRBV20-1 with TRBJ2-7; TRBD2 agrees at 9 bases. Looked up from germline, CDR1 is DFQATT and CDR2 is SNEGSKA (reference sequence). Trimming at V came to 6 bases and at J to 7 bases, leaving 16 bases not matched to a gene. This CDR3 spans 15 amino acids. This CDR3 reads CSAVGDLAGVGEQYF. CDR3 bases: TGCAGTGCCGTAGGGGATTTAGCGGGAGTTGGTGAGCAGTACTTC.

Ten or more counts support this clonotype. J is TRBJ1-6 and V is TRBV3-1, with 9 bases lining up with TRBD1. V was clipped by 3 bases and J by 10 bases; unmatched bases: 10. The CDR3 is made up of 16 amino acids. In germline, CDR1 is LGHDT, CDR2 YNNKEL (reference sequence). The CDR3 DNA follows: TGTGCCAGCAGCCAGACCCGGGACAGGGCGCGGTCACCCCTCCACTTT. It is translated as CASSQTRDRARSPLHF.

This clonotype has more than one count but fewer than ten. This chain connects TRBV9 to TRBJ2-7; 10 bases fit TRBD2. This CDR3 contains 16 residues. Germline V CDR1 and CDR2: SGDLS, YYNGEE. The junction had 11 bases not matched to a gene; V was cut back by 0 bases and J by 8 bases. CDR3: CASSVGALAGDSQQYF. CDR3 coding DNA: TGTGCCAGCAGCGTAGGGGCCCTAGCGGGAGACAGTCAGCAGTACTTC.